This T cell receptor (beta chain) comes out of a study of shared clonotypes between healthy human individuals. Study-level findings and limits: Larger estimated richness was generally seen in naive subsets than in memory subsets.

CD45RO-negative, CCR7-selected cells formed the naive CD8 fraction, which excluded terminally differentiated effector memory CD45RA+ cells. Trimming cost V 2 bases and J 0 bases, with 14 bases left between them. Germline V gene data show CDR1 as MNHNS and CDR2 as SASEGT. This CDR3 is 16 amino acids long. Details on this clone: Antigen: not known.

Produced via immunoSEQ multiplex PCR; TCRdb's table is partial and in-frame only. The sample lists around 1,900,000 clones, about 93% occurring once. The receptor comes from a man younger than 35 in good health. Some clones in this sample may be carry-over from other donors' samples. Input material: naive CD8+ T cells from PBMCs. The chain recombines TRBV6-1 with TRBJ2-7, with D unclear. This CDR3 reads CASSEIRLRSSYEQYF. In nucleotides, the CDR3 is TGTGCCAGCAGTGAAATTCGTCTGAGGAGCTCCTACGAGCAGTACTTC.